Listed below are T cell receptor beta chains from one sample, sequenced in a study of T cells in Graves' hyperthyroidism and ophthalmopathy. A single record per CDR3 protein comes from TCRdb applying MiXCR to the multiplex PCR reads. The sample comprises roughly 700,000 distinct CDR3 sequences, 17% of which are singletons, and roughly a sixth rests with the top ten. The sequenced sample consisted of blood. The receptors come from a man aged 45-65 years with Graves' hyperthyroidism. The CDR3 runs from the conserved cysteine through the conserved F or W. A D gene is named only where the DNA matches it firmly. Not every row has a clone size; where given, it reads once, few, many or a size class.

d_gene	j_gene	abundance	v_gene	CDR3nt	CDR3aa
.	TRBJ2-7	.	TRBV20-1	TGCAGTGCGAAGGGACGGACCACCTACGAGCAGTACTTC	CSAKGRTTYEQYF
TRBD1	TRBJ2-1	few	TRBV7-6	TGTGCCAGCAGCTCTCTGACAGGGAAATCCTACAATGAGCAGTTCTTC	CASSSLTGKSYNEQFF
.	TRBJ2-7	many	TRBV27	TGTGCCAGCAGTTCCAAAGCCCCCCACGAGCAGTACTTC	CASSSKAPHEQYF
TRBD2	TRBJ2-6	many	TRBV29-1	TGCAGCGTTGAGGTGCGGGGGGCCATCTCCTCTGGGGCCAACGTCCTGACTTTC	CSVEVRGAISSGANVLTF
.	TRBJ1-5	.	TRBV28	TGTGCCAGCACCCCACTCGGTAGCAATCAGCCCCAGCATTTT	CASTPLGSNQPQHF
TRBD1	TRBJ1-5	.	TRBV20-1	TGCAGTGCTAGAGGAGGGATCAGGGGGACTCGGCCCCAGCATTTT	CSARGGIRGTRPQHF
.	TRBJ1-6	.	TRBV20-1	TGCAGTGCAAGACTGATGGGTTCACCCCTCCACTTT	CSARLMGSPLHF
.	TRBJ2-7	many	TRBV5-4	TGTGCCAGCAGCGAGGCGACCGTTTACGAGCAGTACTTC	CASSEATVYEQYF
TRBD2	TRBJ2-5	.	TRBV20-1	TGCAGTGCTATAGCCGGACTAGCGGGAATACAAGAGACCCAGTACTTC	CSAIAGLAGIQETQYF
.	TRBJ1-1	many	TRBV3-1	TGTGCCAGCAGCCGAACAGGGCGGGGGGACACTGAAGCTTTCTTT	CASSRTGRGDTEAFF
.	TRBJ1-6	.	TRBV9	TGTGCCAGCAGGGAGAAAGGGAATAATTCACCCCTCCACTTT	CASREKGNNSPLHF
.	TRBJ1-5	.	TRBV29-1	TGCAGCGACGCTACACCGAGGGGCAATCAGCCCCAGCATTTT	CSDATPRGNQPQHF
.	TRBJ1-3	many	TRBV12-3/TRBV12-4	TGTGCCTCAAACTCTCTTCAGGTGAACACCATATATTTT	CASNSLQVNTIYF
.	TRBJ2-7	many	TRBV7-2	TGTGCCAGCAGCGATTATACAGGGACCTACGAGCAGTACTTC	CASSDYTGTYEQYF
TRBD1	TRBJ1-1	few	TRBV29-1	TGCAGCGTGACGCTCCGGGACAGTTTGAACACTGAAGCTTTCTTT	CSVTLRDSLNTEAFF
TRBD2	TRBJ2-1	many	TRBV2	TGTGCCAGCAGTGCCAGACTAGCGGCCGAGCAGTTCTTC	CASSARLAAEQFF
TRBD2	TRBJ2-5	.	TRBV6-6	TGTGCCAGCAGTTACTCTAAAGGGTCAACTAGCGGGAGTACGGAGACCCAGTACTTC	CASSYSKGSTSGSTETQYF
TRBD1	TRBJ1-1	.	TRBV14	TGTGCCAGCAGCCAGGTGGGACAGGGCCGTCCTATGAACACTGAAGCTTTCTTT	CASSQVGQGRPMNTEAFF
.	TRBJ1-1	.	TRBV9	TGTGCCAGCAGCGTAGTTCCTTCAGGGGTGAGCACTGAAGCTTTCTTT	CASSVVPSGVSTEAFF
TRBD1	TRBJ2-1	many	TRBV2	TGTGCCAGCAGTATCGGACAGGCGGCGAATGAGCAGTTCTTC	CASSIGQAANEQFF
TRBD1	TRBJ1-1	.	TRBV5-1	TGCGCCAGCAGCTTTACGACAGGGAACATTGAAGCTTTCTTT	CASSFTTGNIEAFF
.	TRBJ2-1	.	TRBV5-1	TGCGCCAGCAGCTTGAGCAGGGGGCCGGGGGAGGGCCTGGGTGAGCAGTTCTTC	CASSLSRGPGEGLGEQFF
TRBD2	TRBJ2-7	.	TRBV14	TGTGCCAGCAGCCAACCGGGACTAGCGGGAGTCGAGCAGTACTTC	CASSQPGLAGVEQYF
TRBD1	TRBJ2-2	.	TRBV4-1	TGCGCCAGCAGCCGCCTCCGACAGGGGGTGAGCACCGGGGAGCTGTTTTTT	CASSRLRQGVSTGELFF
.	TRBJ2-1	.	TRBV6-2/TRBV6-3	TGTGCCAGCGGTGAAAACAATGAGCAGTTCTTC	CASGENNEQFF
.	TRBJ1-3	.	TRBV4-2	TGTGCCAGCAGCCAAGATTCTACAGGAAGAGCCGGAAACACCATATATTTT	CASSQDSTGRAGNTIYF
.	TRBJ1-5	many	TRBV27	TGTGCCAGCAGTCACCCCAAACAGGACTGGGGACGTCAGCCCCAGCATTTT	CASSHPKQDWGRQPQHF
.	TRBJ2-2	.	TRBV5-1	TGCGCCAGCAGCGAGCTAATGCGGGGCGGCACCGGGGAGCTGTTTTTT	CASSELMRGGTGELFF
.	TRBJ1-3	.	TRBV30	TGTGCCTGGAGTCAGGGAAACACCATATATTTT	CAWSQGNTIYF
TRBD2	TRBJ2-3	many	TRBV6-1	TGTGCCAGCAGTTATGGTAGCGGGAGGAGCGCAGATACGCAGTATTTT	CASSYGSGRSADTQYF
TRBD2	TRBJ2-2	many	TRBV2	TGTGCCAGCACCGGGACTAGCGGGAGGTCCGGGGAGCTGTTTTTT	CASTGTSGRSGELFF
TRBD2	TRBJ2-1	many	TRBV6-2/TRBV6-3	TGTGCCAGCAGTTACCCTTATTCCGGGACTAGCGATCGCAATGAGCAGTTCTTC	CASSYPYSGTSDRNEQFF
.	TRBJ1-2	many	TRBV2	TGTGCCAGCCTATATGAAAACTCGGCAGGCGGCTACACCTTC	CASLYENSAGGYTF
.	TRBJ1-1	many	TRBV3-1	TGTGCCAGCAGCCAAGAAAACAGGAACACTGAAGCTTTCTTT	CASSQENRNTEAFF
.	TRBJ2-3	.	TRBV29-1	TGCAGCGGGGAGCTGGGGGGGCAGTATTTT	CSGELGGQYF
TRBD1	TRBJ2-7	many	TRBV30	TGTGCCTGGAGTGTAGTTCATGGGACAGGGCGATACGAGCAGTACTTC	CAWSVVHGTGRYEQYF
TRBD2	TRBJ2-3	few	TRBV29-1	TGCAGCGCCCGAGGGACTAGCGGTAAAGATACGCAGTATTTT	CSARGTSGKDTQYF
.	TRBJ2-6	.	TRBV6-2/TRBV6-3	TGTGCCAGCAGTTACGGGCGAGCCTCTGGGGCCAACGTCCTGACTTTC	CASSYGRASGANVLTF
.	TRBJ1-5	few	TRBV20-1	TGCAGTGCCCGAGGGGTGGGGCGGTATAGCAATCAGCCCCAGCATTTT	CSARGVGRYSNQPQHF
.	TRBJ1-3	.	TRBV13	TGTGCCAGCAGCTTAATGGGGTACGGTGGAAACACCATATATTTT	CASSLMGYGGNTIYF
TRBD2	TRBJ2-7	few	TRBV28	TGTGCCAGCAGGGATAGCGGGAGGGGACTTTACGAGCAGTACTTC	CASRDSGRGLYEQYF
.	TRBJ2-1	.	TRBV7-3	TGTGCCAGCAGCTTAATCGCGGATCCATACAATGAGCAGTTCTTC	CASSLIADPYNEQFF
TRBD2	TRBJ2-3	few	TRBV6-1	TGTGCCACCGAACCGGGGATGGCGGGAGCGGCAGATACGCAGTATTTT	CATEPGMAGAADTQYF
TRBD2	TRBJ2-1	many	TRBV12-3/TRBV12-4	TGTGCCAGCAGTTTGGGACTAGCGGATGAGCAGTTCTTC	CASSLGLADEQFF
.	TRBJ1-3	few	TRBV28	TGTGCCAGCTTACAGGGTGATCGAAACACCATATATTTT	CASLQGDRNTIYF